The 26 T cell receptor beta chains below were found in one sample sequenced in a study of cytomegalovirus exposure and HLA in healthy donors. The PCR contained 60 Vbeta and 13 Jbeta primers. Method: immunoSEQ multiplex PCR; TCRdb's copy keeps in-frame clones and lacks some. The table has about 190,000 clones, about three quarters seen once; the top ten hold less than 1.1%. The material sequenced was PBMCs. Receptors were obtained from a woman aged 40-49 years in good health and CMV-seronegative.

J is TRBJ2-1 and V is TRBV9; 15 bases match TRBD2. Trimming at V came to 0 bases and at J to 10 bases, leaving 5 bases not matched to a gene. Germline loops: CDR1 SGDLS, CDR2 YYNGEE. The CDR3 runs to 16 residues. CDR3 protein: CASSVGGLAGGREQFF. CDR3 coding DNA: TGTGCCAGCAGCGTAGGTGGACTAGCGGGAGGGCGGGAGCAGTTCTTC.

This chain connects TRBV5-5 to TRBJ2-5; 9 bases line up with TRBD2. With 5 bases clipped from V and 0 bases from J, the junction kept 11 bases outside the gene matches. The germline V gene has CDR1 SGHKS and CDR2 YYEKEE (reference sequence). The CDR3 extends over 17 amino acids. As DNA, the CDR3 is TGTGCCAGCAGTCGGGGAGGGACTAGCAGAAACCAAGAGACCCAGTACTTC. This codes for CASSRGGTSRNQETQYF.

This sequence joins TRBV10-3 and TRBJ1-1; TRBD1 agrees at 8 bases. CDR1 and CDR2 from the germline V gene are ENHRY and SYGVKD. J gave up 2 bases and V 4 bases, and 3 bases lay outside the gene matches. This CDR3 contains 14 residues. The CDR3 is CAISVTGDNTEAFF. DNA of the CDR3: TGTGCCATCAGTGTGACAGGGGATAACACTGAAGCTTTCTTT.

The chain employs TRBV29-1 and TRBJ2-1, with 7 bases lining up with TRBD2. In germline, CDR1 is SQVTM, CDR2 ANQGSEA. This CDR3 has 15 amino acids. Trimming took 4 bases from V and 5 from J; bases not matched to a gene: 11. The CDR3 protein is CSVGGAGEINNEQFF. The CDR3, as DNA: TGCAGCGTTGGAGGGGCGGGAGAGATTAACAATGAGCAGTTCTTC.

The rearrangement joins TRBV6-5 to TRBJ2-2; 7 nucleotides match TRBD2. The CDR3 runs to 13 residues. With 9 bases clipped from V and 6 bases from J, the junction kept 7 bases outside the gene matches. The germline V gene has CDR1 MNHEY and CDR2 SVGAGI. The CDR3 region is CASRRGVAGELFF. Written as DNA, the CDR3 is TGTGCCAGTCGTCGGGGGGTAGCCGGGGAGCTGTTTTTT.

The chain recombines TRBV10-3 with TRBJ2-7; D possibly corresponds to TRBD1 (6 bases). The CDR3 is 14 amino acids. From germline, CDR1 is ENHRY and CDR2 SYGVKD. Trimming removed 5 bases from V and 1 base from J, with 12 bases in between. The CDR3 here is CAISPGTPSYEQYF. The DNA of the CDR3 is TGTGCCATCAGTCCCGGGACACCTTCCTACGAGCAGTACTTC.

V usage is TRBV30 and J usage is TRBJ1-2, with D possibly TRBD1 on 5 matching bases. The CDR3 runs 16 residues. The germline V and J ends were trimmed by 2 bases and 2 bases, with 18 bases remaining between them. The germline V gene encodes CDR1 GTSNPN and CDR2 SVGIG (reference sequence). The CDR3 DNA sequence: TGTGCCTGGAGTCAATTCTTGACAGAGACAAACTATGGCTACACCTTC. Translated, it gives CAWSQFLTETNYGYTF.

The chain couples TRBV6-4 to TRBJ2-1; 7 positions agree with TRBD2. V was clipped by 0 bases and J by 5 bases; unmatched bases: 4. There are 15 residues in the CDR3. In germline, CDR1 is MRHNA, CDR2 SNTAGT. DNA for the CDR3: TGTGCCAGCAGTGACTCTCCGGGACTAAACAATGAGCAGTTCTTC. Protein product: CASSDSPGLNNEQFF.

The CDR3 sequence is CASSPGFSTDTQYF. In DNA form, the CDR3 reads TGTGCCAGCAGCCCAGGGTTCAGCACAGATACGCAGTATTTT. The rearrangement links TRBV28 to TRBJ2-3; a weak D match, TRBD1 (5 bases). From germline, CDR1 is MDHEN and CDR2 SYDVKM. The V end lost 6 bases, the J end lost 0 bases, and 10 bases lay between the germline ends. The CDR3 length is 14 residues.

The chain recombines TRBV12-5 with TRBJ1-4; D unresolved. The CDR3 totals 16 residues. Germline V gives CDR1 LGHNT, CDR2 FRNRAP. The ends were cut back, 4 bases at V and 7 bases at J, with 19 bases in the middle. The CDR3 sequence is CASGSRRGGRGEKLFF. Written as DNA, the CDR3 is TGTGCTAGTGGTTCCCGAAGAGGCGGCCGGGGTGAAAAACTGTTTTTT.

The CDR3 nucleotides read TGTGCCAGCAGCTTAGAACTAGCGGAGGTACTCAATGAGCAGTTCTTC. This gives the protein CASSLELAEVLNEQFF. The V and J genes are TRBV11-2 and TRBJ2-1; 8 bases line up with TRBD2. V gave up 0 bases and J gave up 6 bases; unmatched junction bases: 7. The CDR3 sequence is 16 residues long. Germline V gives CDR1 SGHAT, CDR2 FQNNGV.

Concerning this clone itself: This sample also contains other DNA sequences that code for the same CDR3. This rearrangement joins TRBV5-4 to TRBJ2-2; 9 nucleotides match TRBD2. The CDR3 consists of 16 residues. J gave up 5 bases and V 0 bases, and 5 bases lay outside the gene matches. CDR1 and CDR2 from the germline V gene are SGHNT and YYREEE (reference sequence). The DNA of the CDR3 is TGTGCCAGCAGCTTGGCAGCGGGAGGAGGTACCGGGGAGCTGTTTTTT. It is translated as CASSLAAGGGTGELFF. The variable domain in full, with the rest retrieved from reference TRBV5-4 and TRBJ2-2, is ETGVTQSPTHLIKTRGQQVTLRCSSQSGHNTVSWYQQALGQGPQFIFQYYREEENGRGNFPPRFSGLQFPNYSSELNVNALELDDSALYLCASSLAAGGGTGELFFGEGSRLTVL.

This rearrangement joins TRBV29-1 to TRBJ2-1; 8 bases are a match to TRBD2. With V trimmed by 3 bases and J by 4 bases, 8 bases remained unmatched. Germline V CDR1 and CDR2: SQVTM, ANQGSEA. The CDR3 consists of 15 residues. The CDR3 DNA is TGCAGCGTTGATGGTAGCGGGACCCCGTACAATGAGCAGTTCTTC. The encoded protein is CSVDGSGTPYNEQFF.

The chain joins TRBV30 to TRBJ2-1, with 11 positions matching TRBD1. This CDR3 has 13 amino acids. V lost 8 bases to trimming and J lost 6 bases; unmatched junction nucleotides: 6. From germline, CDR1 is GTSNPN and CDR2 SVGIG (reference sequence). CDR3 amino acids: CATGQGAFNEQFF. The CDR3 DNA sequence: TGTGCCACCGGACAGGGGGCGTTCAATGAGCAGTTCTTC.

This clone was picked up a small number of times. The gene calls are TRBV27 and TRBJ2-7, with 7 bases matching TRBD2. The CDR3 has 14 amino acids. Germline V gene data show CDR1 as MNHEY and CDR2 as SMNVEV (reference sequence). V lost 5 bases and J lost 9; bases outside the gene matches: 13. The CDR3 reads CASSTSGPWEGQYF. The CDR3 DNA reads as TGTGCCAGCAGTACCTCGGGACCCTGGGAGGGGCAGTACTTC.

This clone was detected once. The chain employs TRBV6-5 and TRBJ1-5, with TRBD1 matching over 7 bases. Germline assignment: CDR1 MNHEY and CDR2 SVGAGI. This CDR3 region has 15 residues. J lost 2 bases, V lost 8 bases, and 9 bases had no gene match. The CDR3 reads CASQKGGDGNQPQHF. The CDR3 coding sequence is TGTGCCAGCCAGAAAGGGGGCGACGGCAATCAGCCCCAGCATTTT.

The CDR3 loop is CASSLGRGEGVETQYF. The CDR3 nucleotides are TGTGCCAGCAGCTTAGGCAGGGGCGAAGGGGTAGAGACCCAGTACTTC. V usage is TRBV11-3 and J usage is TRBJ2-5; TRBD1 is a possible D gene (6 bases). V was cut by 1 base and J by 4 bases, with 16 bases left in between. CDR3 size: 16 residues. Looked up from germline, CDR1 is SGHNT and CDR2 is YENEEA.

The CDR3 sequence is CASSDDSHYGYTF. In DNA form, the CDR3 reads TGTGCCAGCAGCGACGACAGCCACTATGGCTACACCTTC. The chain carries TRBV5-5 and TRBJ1-2; a possible D gene is TRBD1 (5 bases). Germline lookup yields CDR1 SGHKS and CDR2 YYEKEE (reference sequence). The CDR3 contains 13 residues. Trimming cost V 4 bases and J 3 bases, with 10 bases left between them.

The table lists this clone with a few counts. A junction boundary mismatches the germline segment, possibly from a read error. Here the CDR3 reads CSSNEGHYGYTF. DNA for the CDR3: TGTTCCAGCAACGAGGGCCACTATGGCTACACCTTC. J is TRBJ1-2 and V is TRBV7-9; D remains ambiguous. Germline V gives CDR1 SEHNR, CDR2 FQNEAQ (reference sequence). The CDR3 runs to 12 residues.

This chain uses TRBV10-3 with TRBJ2-3, with 11 positions matching TRBD2. Trimming cost V 6 bases and J 4 bases; bases outside gene matches: 9. This CDR3 is 16 amino acids long. Germline V gene data show CDR1 as ENHRY and CDR2 as SYGVKD. The CDR3 loop reads CAISLGTSGLPDTQYF. The CDR3 region has the DNA TGTGCCATCAGCCTGGGGACTAGCGGATTACCAGATACGCAGTATTTT.

The rearrangement joins TRBV5-1 to TRBJ2-2; 11 bases are a match to TRBD2. The CDR3 covers 15 residues. V was clipped by 3 bases and J by 4 bases; unmatched bases: 2. Germline CDR1 reads SGHRS; CDR2 reads YFSETQ. CDR3 bases: TGCGCCAGCAGCTCCGGGACTAGCGGCACCGGGGAGCTGTTTTTT. It encodes CASSSGTSGTGELFF.

V and J are TRBV5-4 and TRBJ2-1, with TRBD1 matching over 8 bases. J gave up 9 bases and V 0 bases, and 8 bases lay outside the gene matches. CDR1 and CDR2 from the germline V gene are SGHNT and YYREEE (reference sequence). This CDR3 is built from 15 residues. The CDR3 loop reads CASSLGWTGKAEQFF. The CDR3 coding sequence is TGTGCCAGCAGCTTGGGGTGGACAGGGAAGGCTGAGCAGTTCTTC.

The chain carries TRBV5-1 and TRBJ1-3; D remains unclear. Per germline, CDR1 SGHRS and CDR2 YFSETQ. The CDR3 is made up of 15 amino acids. The V end lost 2 bases, the J end lost 0 bases, and 9 bases lay between the germline ends. The CDR3 DNA sequence: TGCGCCAGCAGCTTCAACAGCAACTCTGGAAACACCATATATTTT. This sequence encodes CASSFNSNSGNTIYF.

This clone was detected once. V gene TRBV6-1 combines with J gene TRBJ2-3, with 9 nucleotides matching TRBD2. Germline CDR1 and CDR2: MNHNS and SASEGT. The V and J ends lost 5 bases and 5 bases, in that order; junction bases with no gene match: 5. CDR3 length: 14 residues. Written as DNA, the CDR3 is TGTGCCAGCAGTCCTAGCGGGAAGGAAGATACGCAGTATTTT. Translating it yields CASSPSGKEDTQYF.

V and J are TRBV28 and TRBJ2-3; TRBD1 matches 10 bases. Losses at the gene ends were 5 bases for V and 3 bases for J; bases not matched to a gene: 5. CDR3 length: 15 residues. Germline values: CDR1 MDHEN, CDR2 SYDVKM. The CDR3 DNA reads TGTGCCAGCAGTCTGGGGGGACAGGGGACAGATACGCAGTATTTT. It yields the protein CASSLGGQGTDTQYF.

The genes are TRBV10-3 and TRBJ2-1; 8 bases fit TRBD1. Per the germline V gene, CDR1 is ENHRY and CDR2 is SYGVKD. Unmatched junction bases numbered 4, after V lost 6 bases and J lost 9 bases. CDR3 length: 12 amino acids. This chain's CDR3 is CAIRRTGFEQFF. In nucleotides, the CDR3 is TGTGCCATCAGGAGGACAGGGTTTGAGCAGTTCTTC.